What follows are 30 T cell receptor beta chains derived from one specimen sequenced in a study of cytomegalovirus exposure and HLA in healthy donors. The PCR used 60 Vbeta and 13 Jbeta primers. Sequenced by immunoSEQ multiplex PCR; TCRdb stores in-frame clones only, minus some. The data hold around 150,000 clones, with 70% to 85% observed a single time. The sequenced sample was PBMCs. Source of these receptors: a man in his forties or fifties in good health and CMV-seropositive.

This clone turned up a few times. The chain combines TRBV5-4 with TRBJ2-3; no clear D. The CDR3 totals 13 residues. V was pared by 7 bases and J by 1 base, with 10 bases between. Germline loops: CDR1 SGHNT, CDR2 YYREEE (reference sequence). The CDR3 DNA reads TGTGCCAGCCTACGGCAGGGCACAGATACGCAGTATTTT. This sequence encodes CASLRQGTDTQYF.

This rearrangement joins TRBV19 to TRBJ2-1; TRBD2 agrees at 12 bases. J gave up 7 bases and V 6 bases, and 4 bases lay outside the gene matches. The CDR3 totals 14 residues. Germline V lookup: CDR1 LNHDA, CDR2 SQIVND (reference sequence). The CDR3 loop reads CASRTGLAGNEQFF. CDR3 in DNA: TGTGCCAGTAGGACGGGACTAGCGGGTAATGAGCAGTTCTTC.

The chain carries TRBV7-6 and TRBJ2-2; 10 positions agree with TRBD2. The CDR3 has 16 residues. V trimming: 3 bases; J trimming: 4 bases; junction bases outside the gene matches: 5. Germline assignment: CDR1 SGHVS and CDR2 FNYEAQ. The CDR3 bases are TGTGCCAGCAGCTTCAGCGGGGGGGCCGGCACCGGGGAGCTGTTTTTT. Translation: CASSFSGGAGTGELFF.

CDR3 amino acids: CATHRDLSNQPQHF. In DNA form, the CDR3 reads TGTGCCACCCACAGGGACCTTAGCAATCAGCCCCAGCATTTT. The rearrangement links TRBV6-1 to TRBJ1-5, with D possibly being TRBD1 (6 bases). Deletions cut 10 bases from V and 0 bases from J, with 13 bases between. The CDR3 is made up of 14 amino acids. The germline gives CDR1 MNHNS, CDR2 SASEGT.

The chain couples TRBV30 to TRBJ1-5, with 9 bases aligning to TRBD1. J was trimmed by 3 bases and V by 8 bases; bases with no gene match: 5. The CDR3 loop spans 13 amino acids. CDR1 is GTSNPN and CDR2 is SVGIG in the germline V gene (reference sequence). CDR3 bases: TGTGCCGGGGGACAGGGAGACAATCAGCCCCAGCATTTT. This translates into CAGGQGDNQPQHF.

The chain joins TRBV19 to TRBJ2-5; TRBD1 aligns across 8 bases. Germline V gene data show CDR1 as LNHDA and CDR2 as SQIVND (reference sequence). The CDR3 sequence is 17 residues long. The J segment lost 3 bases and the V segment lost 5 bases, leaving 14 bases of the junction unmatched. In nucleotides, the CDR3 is TGTGCCAGTAGTTCCCTGACCCGGACAGGGCAGGAAGAGACCCAGTACTTC. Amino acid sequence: CASSSLTRTGQEETQYF.

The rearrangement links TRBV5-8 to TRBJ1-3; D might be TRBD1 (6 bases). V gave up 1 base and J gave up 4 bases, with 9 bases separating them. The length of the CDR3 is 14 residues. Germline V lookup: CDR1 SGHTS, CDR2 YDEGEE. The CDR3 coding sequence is TGTGCCAGCAGCTTGAGGGACATCGGAAACACCATATATTTT. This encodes CASSLRDIGNTIYF.

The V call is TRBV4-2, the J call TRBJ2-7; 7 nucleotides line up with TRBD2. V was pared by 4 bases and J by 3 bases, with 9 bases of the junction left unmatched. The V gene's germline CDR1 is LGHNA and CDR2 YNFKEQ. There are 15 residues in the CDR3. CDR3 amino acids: CASSPDPGTNYEQYF. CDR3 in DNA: TGTGCCAGCAGCCCCGACCCCGGGACTAACTACGAGCAGTACTTC.

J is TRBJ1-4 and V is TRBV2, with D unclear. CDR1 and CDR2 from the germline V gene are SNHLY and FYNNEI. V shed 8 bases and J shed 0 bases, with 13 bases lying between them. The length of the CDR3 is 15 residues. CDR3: CASHPLSATNEKLFF. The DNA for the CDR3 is TGTGCCAGCCACCCCCTAAGTGCAACTAATGAAAAACTGTTTTTT.

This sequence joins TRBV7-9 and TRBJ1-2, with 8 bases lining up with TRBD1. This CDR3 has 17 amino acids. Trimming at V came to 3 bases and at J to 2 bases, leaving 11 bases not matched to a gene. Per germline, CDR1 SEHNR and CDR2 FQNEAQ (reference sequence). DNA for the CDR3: TGTGCCAGCAGCTTGGGTTTCGGGGGACAGGAGAACTATGGCTACACCTTC. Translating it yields CASSLGFGGQENYGYTF.

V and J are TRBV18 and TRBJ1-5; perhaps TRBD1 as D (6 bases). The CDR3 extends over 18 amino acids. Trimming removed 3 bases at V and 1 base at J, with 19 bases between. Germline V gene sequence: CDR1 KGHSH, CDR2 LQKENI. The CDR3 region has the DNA TGTGCCAGCTCACCCATGCGCTTAGGACAGATAAGCAATCAGCCCCAGCATTTT. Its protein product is CASSPMRLGQISNQPQHF.

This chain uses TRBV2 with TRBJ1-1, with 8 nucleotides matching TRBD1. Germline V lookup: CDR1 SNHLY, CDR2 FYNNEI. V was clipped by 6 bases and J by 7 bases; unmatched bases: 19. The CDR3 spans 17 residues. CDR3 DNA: TGTGCCAGCAGGGGGCGGGCCCTTGGAACAGGGGGAATTGAAGCTTTCTTT. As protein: CASRGRALGTGGIEAFF.

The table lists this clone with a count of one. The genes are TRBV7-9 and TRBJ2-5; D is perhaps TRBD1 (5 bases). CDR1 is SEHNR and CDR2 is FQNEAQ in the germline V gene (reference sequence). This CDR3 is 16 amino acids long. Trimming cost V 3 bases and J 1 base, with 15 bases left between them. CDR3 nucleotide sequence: TGTGCCAGCAGCTTGGGGCCCAGAAACACCCAAGAGACCCAGTACTTC. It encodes CASSLGPRNTQETQYF.

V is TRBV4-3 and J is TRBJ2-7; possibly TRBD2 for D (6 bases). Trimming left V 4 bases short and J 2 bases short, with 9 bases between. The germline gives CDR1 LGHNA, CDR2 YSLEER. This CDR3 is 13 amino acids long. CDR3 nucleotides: TGCGCCAGCAGCCGCGGAGGGGCCTACGAGCAGTACTTC. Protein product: CASSRGGAYEQYF.

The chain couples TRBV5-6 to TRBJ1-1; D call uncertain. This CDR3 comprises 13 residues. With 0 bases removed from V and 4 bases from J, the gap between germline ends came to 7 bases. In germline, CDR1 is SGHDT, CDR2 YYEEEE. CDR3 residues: CASSLATSTEAFF. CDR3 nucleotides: TGTGCCAGCAGCTTGGCGACTAGCACTGAAGCTTTCTTT. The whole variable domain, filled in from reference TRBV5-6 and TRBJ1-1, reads DAGVTQSPTHLIKTRGQQVTLRCSPKSGHDTVSWYQQALGQGPQFIFQYYEEEERQRGNFPDRFSGHQFPNYSSELNVNALLLGDSALYLCASSLATSTEAFFGQGTRLTVV.

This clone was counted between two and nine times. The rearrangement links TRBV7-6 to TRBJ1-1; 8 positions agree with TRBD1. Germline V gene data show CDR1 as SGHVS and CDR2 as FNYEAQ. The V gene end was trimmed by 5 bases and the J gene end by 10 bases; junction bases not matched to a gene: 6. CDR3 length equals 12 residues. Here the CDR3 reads CASSGQGAGAFF. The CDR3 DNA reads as TGTGCCAGCAGCGGGCAGGGGGCAGGAGCTTTCTTT.

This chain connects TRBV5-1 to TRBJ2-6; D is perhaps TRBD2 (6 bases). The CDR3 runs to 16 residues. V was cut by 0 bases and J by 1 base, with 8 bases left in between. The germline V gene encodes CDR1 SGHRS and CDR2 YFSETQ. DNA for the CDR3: TGCGCCAGCAGCTTGGGGGGGGAATCTGGGGCCAACGTCCTGACTTTC. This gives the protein CASSLGGESGANVLTF.

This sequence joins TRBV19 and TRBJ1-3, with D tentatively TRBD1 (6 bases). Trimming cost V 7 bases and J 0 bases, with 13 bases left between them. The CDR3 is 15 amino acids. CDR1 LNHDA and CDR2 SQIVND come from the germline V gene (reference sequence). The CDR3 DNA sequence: TGTGCCAGTACCACGACGGACAGCTCTGGAAACACCATATATTTT. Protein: CASTTTDSSGNTIYF.

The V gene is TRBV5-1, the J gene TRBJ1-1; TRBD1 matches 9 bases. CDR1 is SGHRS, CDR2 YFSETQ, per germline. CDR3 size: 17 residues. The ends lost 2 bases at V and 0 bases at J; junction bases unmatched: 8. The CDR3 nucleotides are TGCGCCAGCAGCTTCAGATCGGGACAGGGATTGAACACTGAAGCTTTCTTT. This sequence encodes CASSFRSGQGLNTEAFF. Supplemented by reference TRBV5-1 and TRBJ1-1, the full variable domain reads KAGVTQTPRYLIKTRGQQVTLSCSPISGHRSVSWYQQTPGQGLQFLFEYFSETQRNKGNFPGRFSGRQFSNSRSEMNVSTLELGDSALYLCASSFRSGQGLNTEAFFGQGTRLTVV.

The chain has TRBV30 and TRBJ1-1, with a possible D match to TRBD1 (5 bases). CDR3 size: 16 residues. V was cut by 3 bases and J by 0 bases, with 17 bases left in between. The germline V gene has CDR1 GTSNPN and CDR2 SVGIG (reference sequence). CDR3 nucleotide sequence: TGTGCCTGGAGGGGCAGGGCTAAGAGTTTGAACACTGAAGCTTTCTTT. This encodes CAWRGRAKSLNTEAFF.

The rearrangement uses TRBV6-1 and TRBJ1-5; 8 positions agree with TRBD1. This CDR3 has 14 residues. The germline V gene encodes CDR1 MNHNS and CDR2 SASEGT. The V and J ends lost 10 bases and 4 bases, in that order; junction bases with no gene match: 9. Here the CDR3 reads CATLTTGVNQPQHF. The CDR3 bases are TGTGCCACCTTAACGACAGGGGTTAATCAGCCCCAGCATTTT.

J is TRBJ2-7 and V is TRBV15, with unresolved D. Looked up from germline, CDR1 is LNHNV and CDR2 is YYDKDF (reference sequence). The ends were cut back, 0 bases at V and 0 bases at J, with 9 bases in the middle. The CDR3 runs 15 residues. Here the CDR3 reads CATSRDPPGSYEQYF. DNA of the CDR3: TGTGCCACCAGCAGAGATCCCCCAGGCTCCTACGAGCAGTACTTC.

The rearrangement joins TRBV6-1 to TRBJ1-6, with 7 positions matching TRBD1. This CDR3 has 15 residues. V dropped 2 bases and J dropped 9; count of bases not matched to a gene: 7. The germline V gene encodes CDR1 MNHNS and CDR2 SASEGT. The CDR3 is CASSEFTGEVSPLHF. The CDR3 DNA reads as TGTGCCAGCAGTGAATTCACAGGGGAAGTTTCACCCCTCCACTTT.

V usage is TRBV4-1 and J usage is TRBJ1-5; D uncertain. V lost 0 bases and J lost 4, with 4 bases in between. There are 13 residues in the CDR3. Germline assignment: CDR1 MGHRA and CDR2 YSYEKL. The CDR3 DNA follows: TGCGCCAGCAGCCAAGAGCGTAATCAGCCCCAGCATTTT. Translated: CASSQERNQPQHF.

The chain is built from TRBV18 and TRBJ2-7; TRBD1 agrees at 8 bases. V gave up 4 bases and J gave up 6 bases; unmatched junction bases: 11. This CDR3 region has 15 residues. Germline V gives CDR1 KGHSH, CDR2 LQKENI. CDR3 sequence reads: CASSRVPGQAGEQYF. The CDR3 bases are TGTGCCAGCTCACGAGTTCCGGGACAGGCTGGCGAGCAGTACTTC. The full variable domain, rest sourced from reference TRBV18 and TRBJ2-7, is NAGVMQNPRHLVRRRGQEARLRCSPMKGHSHVYWYRQLPEEGLKFMVYLQKENIIDESGMPKERFSAEFPKEGPSILRIQQVVRGDSAAYFCASSRVPGQAGEQYFGPGTRLTVT.

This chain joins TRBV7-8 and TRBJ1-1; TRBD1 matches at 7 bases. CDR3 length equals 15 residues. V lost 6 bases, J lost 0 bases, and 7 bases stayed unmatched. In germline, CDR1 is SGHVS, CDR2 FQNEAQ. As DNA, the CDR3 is TGTGCCAGCAGGGAGACAGGGACCATGAACACTGAAGCTTTCTTT. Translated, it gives CASRETGTMNTEAFF.

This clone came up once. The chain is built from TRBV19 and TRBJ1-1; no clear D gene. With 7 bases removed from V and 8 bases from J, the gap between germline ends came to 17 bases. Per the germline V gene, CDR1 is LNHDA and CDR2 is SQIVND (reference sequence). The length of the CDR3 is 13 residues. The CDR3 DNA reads TGTGCCAGTACTCCCCTGGGCCCGGCGGAAGCTTTCTTT. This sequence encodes CASTPLGPAEAFF. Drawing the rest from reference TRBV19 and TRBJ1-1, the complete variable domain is DGGITQSPKYLFRKEGQNVTLSCEQNLNHDAMYWYRQDPGQGLRLIYYSQIVNDFQKGDIAEGYSVSREKKESFPLTVTSAQKNPTAFYLCASTPLGPAEAFFGQGTRLTVV.

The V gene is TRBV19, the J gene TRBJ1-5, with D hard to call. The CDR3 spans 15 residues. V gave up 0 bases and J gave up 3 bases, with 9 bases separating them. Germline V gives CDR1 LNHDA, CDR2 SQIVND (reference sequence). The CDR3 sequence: CASSIDRGINQPQHF. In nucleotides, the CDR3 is TGTGCCAGTAGTATAGATCGAGGGATCAATCAGCCCCAGCATTTT. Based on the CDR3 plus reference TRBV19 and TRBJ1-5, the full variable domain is DGGITQSPKYLFRKEGQNVTLSCEQNLNHDAMYWYRQDPGQGLRLIYYSQIVNDFQKGDIAEGYSVSREKKESFPLTVTSAQKNPTAFYLCASSIDRGINQPQHFGDGTRLSIL.

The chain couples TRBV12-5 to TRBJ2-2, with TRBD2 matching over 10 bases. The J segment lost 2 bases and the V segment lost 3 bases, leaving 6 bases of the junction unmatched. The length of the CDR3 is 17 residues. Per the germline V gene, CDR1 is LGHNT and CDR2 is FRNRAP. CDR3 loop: CASGFWTSGANTGELFF. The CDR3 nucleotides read TGTGCTAGTGGTTTTTGGACTAGCGGCGCTAACACCGGGGAGCTGTTTTTT.

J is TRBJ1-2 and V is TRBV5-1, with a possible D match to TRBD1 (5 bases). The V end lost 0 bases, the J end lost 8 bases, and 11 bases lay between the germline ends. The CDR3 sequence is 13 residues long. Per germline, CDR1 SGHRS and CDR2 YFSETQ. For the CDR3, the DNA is TGCGCCAGCAGCTTGGCGCAGGGAAGAGGCTACACCTTC. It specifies CASSLAQGRGYTF.